In this sample, the clone carrying this T cell receptor beta chain turned up many times. Its antigen remains unknown. The DNA ends 3 residues before the CDR3 does, and the rest of the CDR3 is filled in from the germline J gene. These data are taken from a study of T cell clonality in common variable immunodeficiency. Regarding the study as a whole: Reportedly, TCR beta sequences from common variable immunodeficiency showed fewer deletions and N-nucleotide insertions.

Equal genomic DNA amounts from CVID and control samples were sequenced. Sequencing used immunoSEQ multiplex PCR; TCRdb keeps in-frame clones, though not all of them. The data show 42,000 or so clones, with none appearing a single time. Germline lookup yields CDR1 SEHNR and CDR2 FQNEAQ (reference sequence). The length of the CDR3 is 15 residues. The trim removed 5 bases at V and 5 bases at J, leaving 6 bases unmatched. Sequencing was done on a sample of peripheral blood mononuclear cells. The rearrangement joins TRBV7-9 to TRBJ1-6, with TRBD1 matching over 7 bases. This TCR was sampled from a person aged 18 to 75 in good health. The CDR3 bases that were read are TGTGCCAGCAGCAGCAGGGGGACGAATAATTCACCC. Protein product: CASSSRGTNNSP. The whole CDR3 is CASSSRGTNNSPLHF.